This T cell receptor beta chain comes out of a study of siplizumab effects on memory and regulatory T cells. Approximately 100,000 TCR templates underwent assay in every sample. Profiled with immunoSEQ multiplex PCR; TCRdb holds only in-frame clones, not every one. In the table there are some 100,000 clones, around 94% of which are singletons. As to this clone: The antigen is undetermined.

Study-wide results and caveats: It was never confirmed that proliferating Tregs from siplizumab cultures were suppressive. Naive T cells seemed more diverse than memory cells and seemed major alloresponse contributors. There were only a minor fraction of alloreactive clones that mapped to unstimulated subsets.

V gave up 6 bases and J gave up 1 base; unmatched junction bases: 26. CDR1 SNHLY and CDR2 FYNNEI come from the germline V gene. This CDR3 region has 22 residues. The specimen sequenced was non-Treg CD4+ T cells sorted from blood. This chain joins TRBV2 and TRBJ2-7, with TRBD2 identical over 11 bases. The TCR was taken from a human donor in good health. The CDR3 spells CASRVYSGRAGPSPSYSYEQYF. CDR3 coding DNA: TGTGCCAGCAGGGTCTATAGCGGGAGGGCGGGGCCCTCACCTTCTTATTCCTACGAGCAGTACTTC.